This T cell receptor beta chain was captured in a study of shared clonotypes between healthy human individuals. The CDR3 runs to 17 residues. V trimming: 1 base; J trimming: 4 bases; junction bases outside the gene matches: 10. Germline-derived CDR1 and CDR2 are SGHTA and FQGNSA. The assay was immunoSEQ multiplex PCR, and TCRdb's table has in-frame clones only and misses some. The repertoire holds some 2,100,000 clones, with approximately 96% as singletons. The specimen sequenced was naive CD4+ T cells sorted from blood. Described subset: CD45RA+ positively selected. J is TRBJ1-2 and V is TRBV7-2; 9 positions match TRBD1. The sequence came from a man younger than 35 in good health. For the CDR3, the DNA is TGTGCCAGCAGCTTAGGGACAGGGGCACAACGGACCTATGGCTACACCTTC. Translating gives CASSLGTGAQRTYGYTF. Supplemented by reference TRBV7-2 and TRBJ1-2, the full variable domain reads GAGVSQSPSNKVTEKGKDVELRCDPISGHTALYWYRQSLGQGLEFLIYFQGNSAPDKSGLPSDRFSAERTGGSVSTLTIQRTQQEDSAVYLCASSLGTGAQRTYGYTFGSGTRLTVV.